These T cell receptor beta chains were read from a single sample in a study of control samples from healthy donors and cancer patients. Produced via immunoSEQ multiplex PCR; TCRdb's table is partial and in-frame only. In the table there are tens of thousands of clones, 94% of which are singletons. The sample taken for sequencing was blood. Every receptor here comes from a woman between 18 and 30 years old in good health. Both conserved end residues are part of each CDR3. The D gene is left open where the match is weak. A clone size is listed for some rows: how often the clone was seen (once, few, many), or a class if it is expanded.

CDR3 protein: CASSLNGVYEQYF
CDR3 DNA: TGTGCCAGCAGCTTAAACGGAGTCTACGAGCAGTACTTC
D gene: NA
J gene: TRBJ2-7
CDR3 length: 13
clone size: NA
V gene: TRBV7-9

CDR3 protein: CASSRPRGYNSPLHF
CDR3 DNA: TGTGCCAGCAGTCGACCTCGGGGTTATAATTCACCCCTCCACTTT
D gene: NA
J gene: TRBJ1-6
CDR3 length: 15
clone size: NA
V gene: TRBV6-5

CDR3 protein: CASSLVGADTQYF
CDR3 DNA: TGTGCCAGCAGCTTAGTTGGGGCAGATACGCAGTATTTT
D gene: NA
J gene: TRBJ2-3
CDR3 length: 13
clone size: NA
V gene: TRBV11-2

CDR3 protein: CASRQPGQINSPLHF
CDR3 DNA: TGTGCCAGTAGACAACCTGGACAGATAAATTCACCCCTCCACTTT
D gene: NA
J gene: TRBJ1-6
CDR3 length: 15
clone size: NA
V gene: TRBV19

CDR3 protein: CASSQVGQMGGYTF
CDR3 DNA: TGTGCCAGCAGCCAAGTCGGACAGATGGGAGGCTACACCTTC
D gene: NA
J gene: TRBJ1-2
CDR3 length: 14
clone size: NA
V gene: TRBV14

CDR3 protein: CASSVQGAYNGSPLHF
CDR3 DNA: TGTGCCAGCAGCGTACAGGGGGCTTATAATGGTTCACCCCTCCACTTT
D gene: TRBD1
J gene: TRBJ1-6
CDR3 length: 16
clone size: NA
V gene: TRBV6-2/TRBV6-3

CDR3 protein: CSVSSGRLGENTGELFF
CDR3 DNA: TGCAGCGTTTCTAGCGGGAGGTTGGGGGAGAACACCGGGGAGCTGTTTTTT
D gene: TRBD2
J gene: TRBJ2-2
CDR3 length: 17
clone size: NA
V gene: TRBV29-1

CDR3 protein: CATSRIEGSTSGANVLTF
CDR3 DNA: TGTGCCACCAGCAGGATTGAAGGATCGACCTCTGGGGCCAACGTCCTGACTTTC
D gene: NA
J gene: TRBJ2-6
CDR3 length: 18
clone size: NA
V gene: TRBV15

CDR3 protein: CASLTGTGGNEQFF
CDR3 DNA: TGTGCCAGCCTTACAGGGACAGGGGGCAATGAGCAGTTCTTC
D gene: TRBD1
J gene: TRBJ2-1
CDR3 length: 14
clone size: NA
V gene: TRBV18

CDR3 protein: CASSPSGGAGEQFF
CDR3 DNA: TGCGCCAGCAGCCCTTCAGGGGGGGCTGGGGAGCAGTTCTTC
D gene: NA
J gene: TRBJ2-1
CDR3 length: 14
clone size: NA
V gene: TRBV5-1

CDR3 protein: CASSQDRDTIYF
CDR3 DNA: TGTGCCAGCAGCCAAGACCGGGACACCATATATTTT
D gene: NA
J gene: TRBJ1-3
CDR3 length: 12
clone size: NA
V gene: TRBV3-1/TRBV3-2

CDR3 protein: CASRVEGPSNQPQHF
CDR3 DNA: TGTGCCAGCAGGGTGGAGGGGCCTAGCAATCAGCCCCAGCATTTT
D gene: NA
J gene: TRBJ1-5
CDR3 length: 15
clone size: NA
V gene: TRBV28

CDR3 protein: CASSYIGTRGEQFF
CDR3 DNA: TGTGCCAGCAGTTACATCGGGACCCGAGGTGAGCAGTTCTTC
D gene: NA
J gene: TRBJ2-1
CDR3 length: 14
clone size: NA
V gene: TRBV6-5

CDR3 protein: CASRAGQGNTGELFF
CDR3 DNA: TGCGCCAGCAGAGCGGGACAGGGGAACACCGGGGAGCTGTTTTTT
D gene: TRBD1
J gene: TRBJ2-2
CDR3 length: 15
clone size: NA
V gene: TRBV10-1

CDR3 protein: CASTWGNTEAFF
CDR3 DNA: TGTGCCAGCACTTGGGGGAACACTGAAGCTTTCTTT
D gene: NA
J gene: TRBJ1-1
CDR3 length: 12
clone size: once
V gene: TRBV12-3/TRBV12-4

CDR3 protein: CASRRDSNTGELFF
CDR3 DNA: TGCGCCAGCAGACGGGATTCGAACACCGGGGAGCTGTTTTTT
D gene: NA
J gene: TRBJ2-2
CDR3 length: 14
clone size: NA
V gene: TRBV5-1

CDR3 protein: CASRTTGIGVGGYTF
CDR3 DNA: TGTGCCAGCAGAACAACAGGGATCGGGGTTGGTGGCTACACCTTC
D gene: NA
J gene: TRBJ1-2
CDR3 length: 15
clone size: NA
V gene: TRBV3-1/TRBV3-2

CDR3 protein: CASSPEGQVTGYTF
CDR3 DNA: TGTGCCAGCAGCCCGGAGGGACAGGTCACTGGCTACACCTTC
D gene: TRBD1
J gene: TRBJ1-2
CDR3 length: 14
clone size: NA
V gene: TRBV5-8

CDR3 protein: CATSRDRGRNQPQHF
CDR3 DNA: TGTGCCACCAGCAGGGACAGGGGACGCAATCAGCCCCAGCATTTT
D gene: TRBD1
J gene: TRBJ1-5
CDR3 length: 15
clone size: NA
V gene: TRBV15

CDR3 protein: CASSLRGNEQFF
CDR3 DNA: TGTGCCAGCAGCCTAAGGGGCAATGAGCAGTTCTTC
D gene: NA
J gene: TRBJ2-1
CDR3 length: 12
clone size: NA
V gene: TRBV7-8

CDR3 protein: CASSVGGLALYEQYF
CDR3 DNA: TGCGCCAGCAGTGTAGGAGGACTAGCCCTATACGAGCAGTACTTT
D gene: TRBD2
J gene: TRBJ2-7
CDR3 length: 15
clone size: NA
V gene: TRBV10-2

CDR3 protein: CASSLDSTGSANEKLFF
CDR3 DNA: TGCGCCAGCAGCTTGGATAGCACAGGGTCGGCTAATGAAAAACTGTTTTTT
D gene: NA
J gene: TRBJ1-4
CDR3 length: 17
clone size: NA
V gene: TRBV5-1

CDR3 protein: CASSFIRLDTQYF
CDR3 DNA: TGTGCCAGCAGCTTTATTCGACTAGATACGCAGTATTTT
D gene: NA
J gene: TRBJ2-3
CDR3 length: 13
clone size: NA
V gene: TRBV11-2

CDR3 protein: CASSLLTRGQGAEEQYF
CDR3 DNA: TGTGCCAGCTCACTACTCACCCGAGGACAGGGGGCGGAGGAGCAGTACTTC
D gene: TRBD1
J gene: TRBJ2-7
CDR3 length: 17
clone size: NA
V gene: TRBV18

CDR3 protein: CASRGLLETQYF
CDR3 DNA: TGTGCCAGCAGGGGCCTATTGGAGACCCAGTACTTC
D gene: NA
J gene: TRBJ2-5
CDR3 length: 12
clone size: NA
V gene: TRBV28

CDR3 protein: CAISESILGTEAFF
CDR3 DNA: TGTGCCATCAGTGAGTCGATTCTGGGCACTGAAGCTTTCTTT
D gene: NA
J gene: TRBJ1-1
CDR3 length: 14
clone size: NA
V gene: TRBV10-3

CDR3 protein: CASSLVPLDGGELFF
CDR3 DNA: TGCGCCAGCAGCTTGGTACCCCTAGACGGCGGGGAGCTGTTTTTT
D gene: NA
J gene: TRBJ2-2
CDR3 length: 15
clone size: NA
V gene: TRBV5-1

CDR3 protein: CASSLLKTGTNEKLFF
CDR3 DNA: TGTGCCAGCAGTTTGCTGAAGACAGGGACTAATGAAAAACTGTTTTTT
D gene: TRBD1
J gene: TRBJ1-4
CDR3 length: 16
clone size: NA
V gene: TRBV28

CDR3 protein: CATVSPNYGYTF
CDR3 DNA: TGTGCCACCGTGAGTCCTAACTATGGCTACACCTTC
D gene: NA
J gene: TRBJ1-2
CDR3 length: 12
clone size: NA
V gene: TRBV15

CDR3 protein: CASSIIGGWQFF
CDR3 DNA: TGTGCCAGTAGTATAATAGGTGGTTGGCAGTTCTTC
D gene: NA
J gene: TRBJ2-1
CDR3 length: 12
clone size: once
V gene: TRBV19

CDR3 protein: CASSSSGGADTQYF
CDR3 DNA: TGTGCCAGCAGCTCGAGCGGGGGGGCAGATACGCAGTATTTT
D gene: TRBD2
J gene: TRBJ2-3
CDR3 length: 14
clone size: NA
V gene: TRBV7-3

CDR3 protein: CASSGPSYEQYF
CDR3 DNA: TGTGCCAGCAGCGGCCCAAGCTACGAGCAGTACTTC
D gene: NA
J gene: TRBJ2-7
CDR3 length: 12
clone size: NA
V gene: TRBV9

CDR3 protein: CASSYPTGTGGLTSGRSYTGELFF
CDR3 DNA: TGTGCCAGCAGTTACCCAACCGGGACAGGGGGCCTGACTAGCGGGAGATCTTACACCGGGGAGCTGTTTTTT
D gene: NA
J gene: TRBJ2-2
CDR3 length: 24
clone size: NA
V gene: TRBV28

CDR3 protein: CASSLVAGTGPGNTEAFF
CDR3 DNA: TGTGCCAGCAGCTTAGTGGCCGGGACAGGCCCCGGGAACACTGAAGCTTTCTTT
D gene: TRBD1
J gene: TRBJ1-1
CDR3 length: 18
clone size: NA
V gene: TRBV7-9

CDR3 protein: CASSSPSRGPDTQYF
CDR3 DNA: TGTGCCAGCAGCTCCCCCTCACGGGGGCCAGATACGCAGTATTTT
D gene: NA
J gene: TRBJ2-3
CDR3 length: 15
clone size: NA
V gene: TRBV11-1

CDR3 protein: CASSLEGRDNEKLFF
CDR3 DNA: TGCGCCAGCAGCTTGGAAGGACGGGATAATGAAAAACTGTTTTTT
D gene: NA
J gene: TRBJ1-4
CDR3 length: 15
clone size: NA
V gene: TRBV5-1

CDR3 protein: CSASSQEDQPQHF
CDR3 DNA: TGCAGTGCTAGTTCACAGGAGGATCAGCCCCAGCATTTT
D gene: NA
J gene: TRBJ1-5
CDR3 length: 13
clone size: NA
V gene: TRBV20-1

CDR3 protein: CASSDPGQGISPLHF
CDR3 DNA: TGTGCCAGCAGTGATCCGGGACAGGGGATTTCACCCCTCCACTTT
D gene: TRBD1
J gene: TRBJ1-6
CDR3 length: 15
clone size: NA
V gene: TRBV6-1

CDR3 protein: CASSYSRGFGYEQYF
CDR3 DNA: TGTGCCAGCAGTTATTCTAGGGGTTTTGGCTACGAGCAGTACTTC
D gene: NA
J gene: TRBJ2-7
CDR3 length: 15
clone size: once
V gene: TRBV6-2/TRBV6-3

CDR3 protein: CASSQENSYEQYF
CDR3 DNA: TGCGCCAGCAGCCAAGAAAACTCCTACGAGCAGTACTTC
D gene: NA
J gene: TRBJ2-7
CDR3 length: 13
clone size: NA
V gene: TRBV4-1

CDR3 protein: CASITLAGIGGYTF
CDR3 DNA: TGTGCCAGCATCACCTTGGCAGGGATAGGTGGCTACACCTTC
D gene: NA
J gene: TRBJ1-2
CDR3 length: 14
clone size: NA
V gene: TRBV2

CDR3 protein: CASTAGTGITPLHF
CDR3 DNA: TGTGCCAGCACCGCCGGGACAGGGATCACACCCCTCCACTTT
D gene: TRBD1
J gene: TRBJ1-6
CDR3 length: 14
clone size: NA
V gene: TRBV28

CDR3 protein: CASSAKREGGNEQFF
CDR3 DNA: TGTGCCAGCTCAGCCAAGCGCGAGGGGGGCAATGAGCAGTTCTTC
D gene: NA
J gene: TRBJ2-1
CDR3 length: 15
clone size: NA
V gene: TRBV18

CDR3 protein: CASSIFARQGSNIQYF
CDR3 DNA: TGTGCCAGTAGTATTTTCGCGAGACAGGGGTCAAACATTCAGTACTTC
D gene: TRBD1
J gene: TRBJ2-4
CDR3 length: 16
clone size: NA
V gene: TRBV19

CDR3 protein: CASSSGTGSYGYTF
CDR3 DNA: TGTGCCAGCAGTTCCGGGACAGGGTCCTATGGCTACACCTTC
D gene: TRBD1
J gene: TRBJ1-2
CDR3 length: 14
clone size: NA
V gene: TRBV27

CDR3 protein: CASSLSTGGTEAFF
CDR3 DNA: TGTGCCAGCAGTCTCTCGACAGGGGGCACTGAAGCTTTCTTT
D gene: TRBD1
J gene: TRBJ1-1
CDR3 length: 14
clone size: NA
V gene: TRBV27

CDR3 protein: CASSYSRDNAILHF
CDR3 DNA: TGTGCCAGCAGTTACTCTCGAGACAACGCCATACTCCACTTT
D gene: NA
J gene: TRBJ1-6
CDR3 length: 14
clone size: NA
V gene: TRBV6-5

CDR3 protein: CASSDPGSYEQYF
CDR3 DNA: TGTGCCAGCAGTGACCCCGGATCCTACGAGCAGTACTTC
D gene: NA
J gene: TRBJ2-7
CDR3 length: 13
clone size: NA
V gene: TRBV6-1

CDR3 protein: CASSGRFGNTIYF
CDR3 DNA: TGTGCCAGCAGTGGGAGGTTCGGAAACACCATATATTTT
D gene: NA
J gene: TRBJ1-3
CDR3 length: 13
clone size: NA
V gene: TRBV2

CDR3 protein: CASSNRDRPGETQYF
CDR3 DNA: TGTGCCAGCAGCAACCGGGACAGGCCTGGAGAGACCCAGTACTTC
D gene: TRBD1
J gene: TRBJ2-5
CDR3 length: 15
clone size: NA
V gene: TRBV7-2

CDR3 protein: CSASASRSTDTQYF
CDR3 DNA: TGCAGTGCTAGTGCTAGTCGGTCCACAGATACGCAGTATTTT
D gene: NA
J gene: TRBJ2-3
CDR3 length: 14
clone size: once
V gene: TRBV20-1

CDR3 protein: CASRTLGQGIDEQYF
CDR3 DNA: TGCGCCAGCAGAACGTTGGGACAGGGGATTGACGAGCAGTACTTC
D gene: TRBD1
J gene: TRBJ2-7
CDR3 length: 15
clone size: NA
V gene: TRBV10-2

CDR3 protein: CASSPSGRAYEQFF
CDR3 DNA: TGTGCCAGCAGCCCTAGCGGGAGGGCCTATGAGCAGTTCTTC
D gene: TRBD2
J gene: TRBJ2-1
CDR3 length: 14
clone size: NA
V gene: TRBV11-2

CDR3 protein: CASSQVRVAGGQETQYF
CDR3 DNA: TGTGCCAGCAGCCAAGTACGAGTCGCGGGGGGGCAAGAGACCCAGTACTTC
D gene: TRBD2
J gene: TRBJ2-5
CDR3 length: 17
clone size: NA
V gene: TRBV14

CDR3 protein: CASSHRQISTDTQYF
CDR3 DNA: TGTGCCAGCAGCCATAGACAGATTAGCACAGATACGCAGTATTTT
D gene: NA
J gene: TRBJ2-3
CDR3 length: 15
clone size: NA
V gene: TRBV7-6

CDR3 protein: CASTKDREFEAFF
CDR3 DNA: TGTGCCAGCACTAAAGACAGAGAATTTGAAGCTTTCTTT
D gene: NA
J gene: TRBJ1-1
CDR3 length: 13
clone size: NA
V gene: TRBV2

CDR3 protein: CSVRRWEAGSSTGELFF
CDR3 DNA: TGCAGCGTTCGACGGTGGGAGGCAGGGTCGAGCACCGGGGAGCTGTTTTTT
D gene: NA
J gene: TRBJ2-2
CDR3 length: 17
clone size: NA
V gene: TRBV29-1

CDR3 protein: CASSPGLAGNYWQETQYF
CDR3 DNA: TGTGCCAGCAGCCCGGGACTAGCGGGGAATTATTGGCAAGAGACCCAGTACTTC
D gene: TRBD2
J gene: TRBJ2-5
CDR3 length: 18
clone size: NA
V gene: TRBV11-2